A selection of T cell receptor beta chains follows, all from one sample in a study of CD8+CD57+ T cells in acquired aplastic anemia. TCRdb reprocessed the reads via MiXCR and lists one record per CDR3 protein. This table has 150,000 to 200,000 distinct CDR3 sequences, around half appearing once. Sequencing was carried out using sorted CD4+, CD8+, or CD8+CD57+ T cells (not recorded which) from PBMCs. These receptors were taken from a human donor with aplastic anemia. CDR3s include the opening cysteine and the closing phenylalanine or tryptophan. The order of the fields is V gene, J gene, CDR3 protein.

v_gene: TRBV20-1; j_gene: TRBJ2-3; CDR3aa: CSARTPGLAFTDTQYF
v_gene: TRBV25-1; j_gene: TRBJ1-1; CDR3aa: CASSQVRGAGGAPVNAFF
v_gene: TRBV7-8; j_gene: TRBJ1-5; CDR3aa: CATTRDRVPGQPQHF
v_gene: TRBV29-1; j_gene: TRBJ2-7; CDR3aa: CSVSGQGYEQYF
v_gene: TRBV19; j_gene: TRBJ2-7; CDR3aa: CASLGGHEQYF
v_gene: TRBV10-2; j_gene: TRBJ1-5; CDR3aa: CASSEWGKNQPQHF
v_gene: TRBV5-8; j_gene: TRBJ2-7; CDR3aa: CASSLGTSNEQYF
v_gene: TRBV7-8; j_gene: TRBJ1-5; CDR3aa: CASSLGAAGLGQPQHF
v_gene: TRBV20-1; j_gene: TRBJ2-7; CDR3aa: CSAGDRVYEQYF
v_gene: TRBV27; j_gene: TRBJ2-7; CDR3aa: CASSRTGGPRYEQYF
v_gene: TRBV7-2; j_gene: TRBJ1-6; CDR3aa: CASTQSRGLSPLHF
v_gene: TRBV9; j_gene: TRBJ1-2; CDR3aa: CASSQRPGTGKRYGYTF
v_gene: TRBV3-1; j_gene: TRBJ2-7; CDR3aa: CASSLWQSENEQYF
v_gene: TRBV10-1; j_gene: TRBJ1-4; CDR3aa: CASSGRGTRANEKLFF
v_gene: TRBV20-1; j_gene: TRBJ1-1; CDR3aa: CSAPPRVGDTEAFF
v_gene: TRBV2; j_gene: TRBJ2-2; CDR3aa: CASSEARLVGIPGELFF
v_gene: TRBV27; j_gene: TRBJ2-7; CDR3aa: CASSFGQGRYEQYF
v_gene: TRBV3-1; j_gene: TRBJ1-1; CDR3aa: CASSGGLWNTEAFF
v_gene: TRBV3-1; j_gene: TRBJ2-2; CDR3aa: CASINKGGGAGELFF
v_gene: TRBV7-7; j_gene: TRBJ1-1; CDR3aa: CASSSQMNTEAFF
v_gene: TRBV12-3/TRBV12-4; j_gene: TRBJ1-2; CDR3aa: CASSFLGYGYTF
v_gene: TRBV20-1; j_gene: TRBJ1-6; CDR3aa: CSASDSLDNSPLHF
v_gene: TRBV6-1; j_gene: TRBJ1-2; CDR3aa: CASTRVGGGGYGYTF
v_gene: TRBV7-2; j_gene: TRBJ2-7; CDR3aa: CASSLADWSSYEQYF
v_gene: TRBV9; j_gene: TRBJ2-3; CDR3aa: CASTMWATGTDTQYF
v_gene: TRBV19; j_gene: TRBJ1-3; CDR3aa: CASSISSDSGNTIYF
v_gene: TRBV9; j_gene: TRBJ2-7; CDR3aa: CASSVRLAGGEQYF
v_gene: TRBV6-1; j_gene: TRBJ2-3; CDR3aa: CASRQGGGGTDTQYF
v_gene: TRBV7-2; j_gene: TRBJ2-1; CDR3aa: CASSLGQGSYNEQFF
v_gene: TRBV7-8; j_gene: TRBJ1-1; CDR3aa: CASSLVGGQTEAFF
v_gene: TRBV4-1; j_gene: TRBJ2-7; CDR3aa: CASSQDERTGLYF
v_gene: TRBV24-1; j_gene: TRBJ2-3; CDR3aa: CATSDRRAGERYF
v_gene: TRBV15; j_gene: TRBJ2-5; CDR3aa: CATSSATSGTGETQYF
v_gene: TRBV6-6; j_gene: TRBJ2-6; CDR3aa: CASSHSASHSGANVLTF
v_gene: TRBV24-1; j_gene: TRBJ2-1; CDR3aa: CATSDLQLGGNEQFF
v_gene: TRBV20-1; j_gene: TRBJ2-7; CDR3aa: CSARVDLARPYTKQYF
v_gene: TRBV7-2; j_gene: TRBJ2-5; CDR3aa: CASSSQFKGETQYF
v_gene: TRBV11-2; j_gene: TRBJ2-1; CDR3aa: CASSPLTSGRAREQFF
v_gene: TRBV7-2; j_gene: TRBJ1-1; CDR3aa: CASSPQLFTEAFF
v_gene: TRBV20-1; j_gene: TRBJ2-1; CDR3aa: CSGRGSLHYEQFF
v_gene: TRBV19; j_gene: TRBJ2-1; CDR3aa: CASSLWTGSNEQFF
v_gene: TRBV12-3/TRBV12-4; j_gene: TRBJ2-7; CDR3aa: CASSSGLLGRRYEQYF
v_gene: TRBV5-1; j_gene: TRBJ1-2; CDR3aa: CASSLAGTGDGYTF
v_gene: TRBV10-3; j_gene: TRBJ1-2; CDR3aa: CAIGSGSIVYGYTF
v_gene: TRBV19; j_gene: TRBJ1-2; CDR3aa: CASRGQGARYGYTF
v_gene: TRBV6-5; j_gene: TRBJ1-1; CDR3aa: CASSYDPRAEAFF
v_gene: TRBV20-1; j_gene: TRBJ2-1; CDR3aa: CSARGLVGYNEQFF
v_gene: TRBV2; j_gene: TRBJ2-7; CDR3aa: CASREGIYEQYF
v_gene: TRBV7-2; j_gene: TRBJ2-7; CDR3aa: CASSHVGQGGYEQYF
v_gene: TRBV10-2; j_gene: TRBJ1-6; CDR3aa: CASLGQGGSPLHF
v_gene: TRBV11-1; j_gene: TRBJ2-7; CDR3aa: CASSLAPDSTYEQYF
v_gene: TRBV19; j_gene: TRBJ1-5; CDR3aa: CASSPPGSNQPQHF
v_gene: TRBV20-1; j_gene: TRBJ2-1; CDR3aa: CSASTAGDNEQFF
v_gene: TRBV3-1; j_gene: TRBJ1-1; CDR3aa: CASSLFPGTMNTEAFF
v_gene: TRBV10-3; j_gene: TRBJ2-7; CDR3aa: CAISVTLAYEQYF